Following are 5 T cell receptor beta chains from one sample sequenced in a study of cytomegalovirus exposure and HLA in healthy donors. Repertoires were generated with immunoSEQ multiplex PCR, while TCRdb's copy carries only in-frame clones and drops some. The table has 250,000 to 350,000 clones, approximately 88% seen once. The sample consisted of PBMCs. The receptors derive from a man aged 30-40 years in good health and CMV-seronegative.

The genes are TRBV7-2 and TRBJ2-7, with TRBD2 identical over 10 bases. The CDR3 extends over 19 amino acids. CDR1 is SGHTA, CDR2 FQGNSA, per germline. The trim removed 3 bases at V and 3 bases at J, leaving 17 bases unmatched. As DNA, the CDR3 is TGTGCCAGCAGCTTGGTCTATGGGGTAGCGGGGGGATACGACTACGAGCAGTACTTC. Translating gives CASSLVYGVAGGYDYEQYF.

The chain couples TRBV5-5 to TRBJ2-5; possibly TRBD1 for D (5 bases). The CDR3 contains 15 residues. V lost 7 bases, J lost 4 bases, and 20 bases lay in between. Germline CDR1 SGHKS, CDR2 YYEKEE (reference sequence). The CDR3 DNA reads as TGTGCCAGCGACTGGCCCGGCAGGGTAGTAGAGACCCAGTACTTC. This codes for CASDWPGRVVETQYF.

With regard to this clone: This specimen includes other DNA sequences encoding the same CDR3. The CDR3 here is CASSRDSSYNSPLHF. The CDR3 region has the DNA TGTGCCAGCAGTCGAGACAGCTCCTATAATTCACCCCTCCACTTT. The chain combines TRBV2 with TRBJ1-6; possible D gene TRBD1, 5 bases. Trimming pared 5 bases from V and 0 bases from J, leaving 8 bases between. The CDR3 runs 15 residues. CDR1 and CDR2 from the germline V gene are SNHLY and FYNNEI.

The genes are TRBV7-9 and TRBJ2-3, with a possible D match to TRBD1 (5 bases). Germline V gene lookup returns CDR1 SEHNR and CDR2 FQNEAQ (reference sequence). Trimming removed 7 bases at V and 4 bases at J, with 15 bases between. This CDR3 comprises 14 residues. CDR3 bases: TGTGCCAGCAACCTGGCAGGGAATGCAGATACGCAGTATTTT. Translated: CASNLAGNADTQYF.

In its sample, this clone was seen a few times. This sample includes further DNA sequences coding for the same CDR3. The rearrangement uses TRBV6-5 and TRBJ1-5; the D is unclear. The V gene lost 2 bases and the J gene lost 7 bases, with 9 bases spanning the gap. CDR3 length: 13 residues. Germline CDR1 is MNHEY and CDR2 is SVGAGI. In DNA, the CDR3 is TGTGCCAGCAGTTACAGGGAGGGACAGCCCCAGCATTTT. Translation: CASSYREGQPQHF.